Each of the 27 T cell receptor beta chains below was sequenced from the same sample in a study of T cells in Graves' hyperthyroidism and ophthalmopathy (dated by TCRdb to between 2019 and 2020). Libraries were made using multiplex PCR. Sequencing used an Illumina HiSeq 2000. Amplification of TCR beta CDR3 regions was carried out from RNA transcripts. The TCR CDR3 was subjected to a first round of RT-PCR using the HTBI primer set and the Qiagen OneStep RT-PCR kit. TCRdb itself trimmed the public reads at Q25 with fastp, ran MiXCR and retained productive beta chains. Each CDR3 protein appears once, grouped with its most common genes and DNA. This sample is represented by about 380,000 distinct CDR3 sequences; approximately 17% of them were singletons. The ten largest clones capture over 35% of the sample. Source material: blood. These TCRs come from a man between 18 and 35 years old with Graves' ophthalmopathy.

This chain links TRBV25-1 with TRBJ1-4; possibly TRBD1 for D (6 bases). The V end was cut by 8 bases, the J end by 8 bases, with 18 bases between. The CDR3 consists of 14 residues. The germline CDR1 and CDR2 sequences are MGHDK and SYGVNS. The CDR3 bases are TGTGCCAGCGGGGAACAAGGGGGGTTCGAAAAACTGTTTTTT. This gives the protein CASGEQGGFEKLFF.

This clonotype has at least ten counts. V is TRBV6-1 and J is TRBJ1-2; D unclear. The CDR3 runs to 14 residues. Deletions cut 6 bases from V and 3 bases from J, with 14 bases between. Germline CDR1 reads MNHNS; CDR2 reads SASEGT. The CDR3 DNA follows: TGTGCCAGCAGAAACTTGGACGACCACTATGGCTACACCTTC. Amino acids: CASRNLDDHYGYTF.

This clonotype has a single count. This chain joins TRBV12-3 or TRBV12-4 and TRBJ2-5; D is perhaps TRBD2 (5 bases). The V end was cut by 5 bases, the J end by 5 bases, with 18 bases between. The CDR3 totals 15 residues. The CDR3 nucleotides read TGTGCCAGCAGTCGGGTCCTTGGCGAGCGGGAGACCCAGTACTTC. Its translation: CASSRVLGERETQYF.

This clonotype was observed a handful of times. In DNA form, the CDR3 reads TGTGCCAGCTCAGAAGACAGGAAGAACACTGAAGCTTTCTTT. The encoded protein is CASSEDRKNTEAFF. The chain uses TRBV18 and TRBJ1-1; D is perhaps TRBD1 (6 bases). This CDR3 region has 14 residues. CDR1 is KGHSH and CDR2 is LQKENI in the germline V gene. V dropped 5 bases and J dropped 1 base, with 11 bases sitting between them.

This clonotype has a handful of counts. The J gene is TRBJ2-1, the V gene TRBV6-1, with TRBD2 matching 11 bases. The CDR3 runs 17 residues. Looked up from germline, CDR1 is MNHNS and CDR2 is SASEGT. The ends lost 6 bases at V and 0 bases at J; junction bases unmatched: 7. CDR3 in DNA: TGTGCCAGCAGCTCTAGCGGGGGGCCGAGCTCCTACAATGAGCAGTTCTTC. Translated, it gives CASSSSGGPSSYNEQFF.

This clonotype was seen a few times. One junction end does not reproduce the germline sequence, and a read error may be involved. V is TRBV25-1 and J is TRBJ1-1; the D is unclear. The germline CDR1 and CDR2 sequences are MGHDK and SYGVNS. The CDR3 has 13 amino acids. CDR3 DNA: TGTGCCAGCAGTAACCCGGGAGCGGCGGGGAGGGTCTTT. Protein product: CASSNPGAAGRVF. The full variable domain, with the rest looked up from reference TRBV25-1 and TRBJ1-1, is EADIYQTPRYLVIGTGKKITLECSQTMGHDKMYWYQQDPGMELHLIHYSYGVNSTEKGDLSSESTVSRIRTEHFPLTLESARPSHTSQYLCASSNPGAAGRVFGQGTRLTVV.

Concerning this clonotype itself: A single base separates this from a much larger clone, so it may be a read error. This chain uses TRBV12-3 or TRBV12-4 with TRBJ2-3; TRBD1 aligns across 10 bases. The CDR3 is 15 amino acids. The CDR3 nucleotides are TGTACCAGCAGCACCGGGACAGGGGGCACAGATACGCAGTATTTT. This gives the protein CTSSTGTGGTDTQYF.

This clonotype has ten or more counts. V and J are TRBV2 and TRBJ2-3; 8 positions match TRBD2. The germline gives CDR1 SNHLY, CDR2 FYNNEI. The length of the CDR3 is 19 residues. The V segment lost 4 bases and the J segment 1 base; nucleotides outside the gene matches: 16. The CDR3 region is CASSALLLGLGTGTDTQYF. DNA of the CDR3: TGTGCCAGCAGTGCCTTACTTTTGGGACTAGGGACGGGCACAGATACGCAGTATTTT.

This clonotype appeared many times. The chain uses TRBV7-6 and TRBJ2-3; 10 bases map to TRBD2. The CDR3 extends over 18 amino acids. The germline V gene encodes CDR1 SGHVS and CDR2 FNYEAQ. J was trimmed by 1 base and V by 5 bases; bases with no gene match: 12. For the CDR3, the DNA is TGTGCCAGCAGCCACGAGCCCCTAGCGGGGGCCGGCACAGATACGCAGTATTTT. Translating gives CASSHEPLAGAGTDTQYF. Full variable domain (missing parts from reference TRBV7-6 and TRBJ2-3): GAGVSQSPRYKVTKRGQDVALRCDPISGHVSLYWYRQALGQGPEFLTYFNYEAQQDKSGLPNDRFSAERPEGSISTLTIQRTEQRDSAMYRCASSHEPLAGAGTDTQYFGPGTRLTVL.

The chain is built from TRBV12-3 or TRBV12-4 and TRBJ2-2; 8 nucleotides align to TRBD2. CDR3 length equals 15 residues. V shed 8 bases and J 1 base; nucleotides not matched to a gene: 6. In nucleotides, the CDR3 is TGTGCCAGCCACGATAGCGGGGTGAACACCGGGGAGCTGTTTTTT. Amino acid sequence: CASHDSGVNTGELFF.

This clonotype appeared many times. This chain connects TRBV27 to TRBJ2-6; 8 nucleotides line up with TRBD2. Germline V CDR1 and CDR2: MNHEY, SMNVEV (reference sequence). J gave up 0 bases and V 1 base, and 8 bases lay outside the gene matches. The CDR3 length is 19 residues. CDR3 in amino acids: CASSLFGLAGYSGANVLTF. The CDR3 DNA follows: TGTGCCAGCAGTTTATTTGGGCTAGCGGGCTACTCTGGGGCCAACGTCCTGACTTTC.

The chain recombines TRBV4-3 with TRBJ2-3; the D gene could be TRBD1 or TRBD2 (5 bases each). V lost 7 bases, J lost 5 bases, and 19 bases lay in between. Germline V gene lookup returns CDR1 LGHNA and CDR2 YSLEER. CDR3 length equals 15 residues. CDR3 DNA: TGCGCCAGCACTACTCTCGGGGCTACCGAAGATACGCAGTATTTT. It translates to CASTTLGATEDTQYF.

This clonotype has only one observation. The rearrangement joins TRBV7-8 to TRBJ2-7; TRBD2 matches at 13 bases. V dropped 3 bases and J dropped 3; count of bases not matched to a gene: 5. The germline CDR1 and CDR2 sequences are SGHVS and FQNEAQ. The CDR3 is 16 amino acids. The CDR3 nucleotides read TGTGCCAGCAGCTTCGGGACTAGCGGGGCTATCTACGAGCAGTACTTC. This codes for CASSFGTSGAIYEQYF.

This clonotype was seen a handful of times. This rearrangement joins TRBV12-3 or TRBV12-4 to TRBJ1-6; D is unresolved. There are 12 residues in the CDR3. The V gene lost 3 bases and the J gene lost 9 bases, with 6 bases spanning the gap. The CDR3 is CASSLEVSPLHF. As DNA, the CDR3 is TGTGCCAGCAGTTTGGAGGTTTCACCCCTCCACTTT.

The rearrangement uses TRBV3-1 and TRBJ1-6; a weak D match, TRBD1 (5 bases). This CDR3 region has 12 residues. CDR1 is LGHDT, CDR2 YNNKEL, per germline (reference sequence). Trimming removed 2 bases from V and 12 bases from J, with 8 bases in between. For the CDR3, the DNA is TGTGCCAGCAGCCAAAGGGGACTACCCCTCCACTTT. Its protein is CASSQRGLPLHF. Combining the CDR3 with reference TRBV3-1 and TRBJ1-6 gives the whole variable domain DTAVSQTPKYLVTQMGNDKSIKCEQNLGHDTMYWYKQDSKKFLKIMFSYNNKELIINETVPNRFSPKSPDKAHLNLHINSLELGDSAVYFCASSQRGLPLHFGNGTRLTVT.

The chain combines TRBV5-1 with TRBJ1-2; D might be TRBD1 (5 bases). There are 16 residues in the CDR3. The germline CDR1 and CDR2 sequences are SGHRS and YFSETQ. Trimming stripped 0 bases from V and 4 bases from J, with 16 bases between. In nucleotides, the CDR3 is TGCGCCAGCAGCTTGGGTCCCGGGTCAGGGACCTATGGCTACACCTTC. It specifies CASSLGPGSGTYGYTF.

This clonotype was seen a handful of times. This chain uses TRBV6-1 with TRBJ1-5; D is unresolved. Trimming removed 7 bases from V and 6 bases from J, with 13 bases in between. Per germline, CDR1 MNHNS and CDR2 SASEGT. This CDR3 is built from 13 residues. Written as DNA, the CDR3 is TGTGCCAGCAAGGGCGGCGTCGGTCAGCCCCAGCATTTT. Its translation is CASKGGVGQPQHF.

This clonotype was counted many times. V is TRBV27 and J is TRBJ2-7; D is perhaps TRBD2 (6 bases). Trimming shortened V by 3 bases and J by 3 bases, and 12 bases separated the two germline ends. The CDR3 contains 14 residues. Germline V gene lookup returns CDR1 MNHEY and CDR2 SMNVEV (reference sequence). DNA for the CDR3: TGTGCCAGCAGTTTCCGTGGGGGGTACTACGAGCAGTACTTC. This sequence encodes CASSFRGGYYEQYF.

This clonotype turned up a few times. The chain links TRBV10-3 to TRBJ2-2, with TRBD2 as a possible D gene (5 bases). Deletions cut 0 bases from V and 2 bases from J, with 10 bases between. Germline CDR1 and CDR2: ENHRY and SYGVKD. The CDR3 has 16 amino acids. The CDR3 sequence is CAISESYGINTGELFF. CDR3 nucleotides: TGTGCCATCAGTGAGTCGTACGGGATAAACACCGGGGAGCTGTTTTTT.

V usage is TRBV5-4 and J usage is TRBJ1-1; D might be TRBD1 (5 bases). Trimming took 0 bases from V and 3 from J, leaving 12 bases between them. Germline V gene data show CDR1 as SGHNT and CDR2 as YYREEE (reference sequence). The CDR3 runs to 15 residues. The DNA of the CDR3 is TGTGCCAGCAGCTTGGACCAACCGGGGGACACTGAAGCTTTCTTT. It yields the protein CASSLDQPGDTEAFF.

This clonotype appeared a few times. The V and J genes are TRBV3-1 and TRBJ1-2, with 10 bases matching TRBD1. The germline V gene encodes CDR1 LGHDT and CDR2 YNNKEL (reference sequence). V gave up 3 bases and J gave up 5 bases; unmatched junction bases: 6. This CDR3 has 15 residues. The CDR3 reads CASSHNDRGLYGYTF. The CDR3 region has the DNA TGTGCCAGCAGCCACAACGACAGGGGGCTGTATGGCTACACCTTC.

This clonotype was seen a few times. The J gene is TRBJ2-7, the V gene TRBV6-5, with D perhaps TRBD1 (6 bases). Germline V gene lookup returns CDR1 MNHEY and CDR2 SVGAGI. V was cut by 2 bases and J by 3 bases, with 14 bases left in between. This CDR3 comprises 15 residues. Here the CDR3 DNA reads TGTGCCAGCAGTTACGTGGACAGAGCCCTCTACGAGCAGTACTTC. Translation gives CASSYVDRALYEQYF.

This clonotype was counted ten times or more. The rearrangement uses TRBV6-2 or TRBV6-3 and TRBJ2-7, with D maybe TRBD1 (6 bases). The CDR3 loop spans 15 amino acids. The germline CDR1 and CDR2 sequences are MNHEY and SVGEGT. Trimming removed 7 bases from V and 1 base from J, with 17 bases in between. The CDR3 loop is CASIPTGPLSYEQYF. The DNA for the CDR3 is TGTGCCAGCATCCCGACAGGACCCTTATCCTACGAGCAGTACTTC.

The chain uses TRBV13 and TRBJ2-3; D gene ambiguous. The V and J ends lost 5 bases and 2 bases respectively, with 8 bases between them. The CDR3 spans 13 residues. Per the germline V gene, CDR1 is PRHDT and CDR2 is FYEKMQ (reference sequence). CDR3 nucleotides: TGTGCCAGCAGCAGAATCTTCACAGATACGCAGTATTTT. Translation: CASSRIFTDTQYF.

This clonotype was counted only a few times. The CDR3 sequence is CASRRTGDNEQFF. The CDR3, as DNA: TGTGCCAGCAGAAGGACAGGGGACAATGAGCAGTTCTTC. The chain combines TRBV5-8 with TRBJ2-1, with 9 bases fitting TRBD1. The CDR3 has 13 residues. V shed 5 bases, J shed 5 bases, and the junction held 2 bases outside the gene matches. Germline loops: CDR1 SGHTS, CDR2 YDEGEE.

The CDR3 DNA follows: TGTGCCATCAGTGAACAAATCGGGGAGCTGTTTTTT. Translated: CAISEQIGELFF. The J gene is TRBJ2-2, the V gene TRBV10-3; D remains ambiguous. V lost 3 bases and J lost 7, with 6 bases in between. This CDR3 is built from 12 residues. Germline V gives CDR1 ENHRY, CDR2 SYGVKD.

CDR3 amino acids: CAWSVGAGRYEQYF. The CDR3 bases are TGTGCCTGGAGTGTAGGTGCGGGTCGGTACGAGCAGTACTTC. The chain has TRBV30 and TRBJ2-7; D perhaps matches TRBD2 (5 bases). V lost 0 bases and J lost 4, with 13 bases in between. CDR1 is GTSNPN and CDR2 is SVGIG in the germline V gene (reference sequence). There are 14 residues in the CDR3.